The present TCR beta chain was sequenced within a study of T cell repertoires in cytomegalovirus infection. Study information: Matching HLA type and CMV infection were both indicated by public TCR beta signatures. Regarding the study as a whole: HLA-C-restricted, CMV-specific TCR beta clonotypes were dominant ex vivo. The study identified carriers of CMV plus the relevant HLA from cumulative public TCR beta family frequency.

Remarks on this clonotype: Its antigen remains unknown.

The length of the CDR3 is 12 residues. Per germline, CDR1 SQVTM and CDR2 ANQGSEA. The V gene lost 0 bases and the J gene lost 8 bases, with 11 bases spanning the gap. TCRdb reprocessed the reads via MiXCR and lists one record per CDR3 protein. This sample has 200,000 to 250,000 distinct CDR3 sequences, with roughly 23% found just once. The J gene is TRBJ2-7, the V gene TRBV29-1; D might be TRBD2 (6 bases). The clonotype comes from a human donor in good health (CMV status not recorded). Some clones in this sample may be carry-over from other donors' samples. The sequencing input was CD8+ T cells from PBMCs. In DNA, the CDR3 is TGCAGCGTTGAAGATAACGGGGGAAAGCAGTACTTC. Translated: CSVEDNGGKQYF.